Below, 24 T cell receptor beta chains from the same sample are listed, as sequenced in a study of T cell changes during pregnancy in multiple sclerosis (dated by TCRdb to about 2019). Library preparation used the immunoSEQ multiplex PCR assay. TCRdb carries this immuneACCESS record with in-frame sequences only. Its versions omit some clonotypes, under half of them owing to an unresolved V gene in the studies checked, with the rest unexplained. The sample has tens of thousands of clones on record, approximately 92% of them singletons. Jointly, the top ten make up approximately 0.69% of the sample. Material: CD4+ T cells from peripheral blood mononuclear cells, obtained after pregnancy. These receptors all stem from a female donor with multiple sclerosis, enrolled in a pregnancy study.

The chain combines TRBV5-1 with TRBJ1-2; 8 bases map to TRBD1. The CDR3 spans 13 residues. J was trimmed by 7 bases and V by 4 bases; bases with no gene match: 6. Germline loops: CDR1 SGHRS, CDR2 YFSETQ. The CDR3 sequence: CASSHSTGGGYTF. As DNA, the CDR3 is TGCGCCAGCAGCCATAGCACAGGGGGTGGCTACACCTTC.

The chain uses TRBV5-5 and TRBJ1-5, with 9 bases aligning to TRBD1. CDR1 SGHKS and CDR2 YYEKEE come from the germline V gene (reference sequence). The trim removed 4 bases at V and 0 bases at J, leaving 8 bases unmatched. This CDR3 region has 17 residues. The CDR3 DNA is TGTGCCAGCAGCCCCGGGACAGGGCCTTATAGCAATCAGCCCCAGCATTTT. This translates into CASSPGTGPYSNQPQHF.

The chain carries TRBV5-1 and TRBJ2-7; TRBD1 might be the D (6 bases). CDR3 length equals 13 residues. The V end lost 2 bases, the J end lost 5 bases, and 11 bases lay between the germline ends. Looked up from germline, CDR1 is SGHRS and CDR2 is YFSETQ. This CDR3 reads CASSFGRGNEQYF. CDR3 DNA: TGCGCCAGCAGCTTCGGCAGGGGCAACGAGCAGTACTTC.

This clone was found a few times. This chain connects TRBV4-3 to TRBJ2-7, with D perhaps TRBD2 (7 bases). The CDR3 contains 19 residues. The germline V and J ends were trimmed by 0 bases and 2 bases, with 23 bases remaining between them. Looked up from germline, CDR1 is LGHNA and CDR2 is YSLEER. The CDR3 bases are TGCGCCAGCAGCCAAGATTACGGTCTGGGGCGGGGGCAACCCTACGAGCAGTACTTC. Translating gives CASSQDYGLGRGQPYEQYF.

The rearrangement links TRBV30 to TRBJ1-5, with 10 bases aligning to TRBD1. CDR1 and CDR2 from the germline V gene are GTSNPN and SVGIG (reference sequence). V trimming: 4 bases; J trimming: 6 bases; junction bases outside the gene matches: 6. The CDR3 consists of 14 residues. The CDR3 DNA sequence: TGTGCCTGGAAGACAGGGGGCGCAGGTCAGCCCCAGCATTTT. Translating gives CAWKTGGAGQPQHF.

The chain is built from TRBV29-1 and TRBJ2-1, with D perhaps matching TRBD2 (5 bases). V lost 2 bases and J 7 bases, leaving 15 bases between the germline ends. Germline-derived CDR1 and CDR2 are SQVTM and ANQGSEA. This CDR3 is built from 14 residues. CDR3 sequence reads: CSVELARARNEQFF. In DNA form, the CDR3 reads TGCAGCGTTGAACTAGCTCGGGCAAGGAATGAGCAGTTCTTC.

The CDR3 here is CASSPSGGPLNYGYTF. DNA of the CDR3: TGTGCCAGCTCACCTTCGGGGGGCCCCCTTAACTATGGCTACACCTTC. The rearrangement joins TRBV18 to TRBJ1-2, with D tentatively TRBD1 (6 bases). Germline V gene lookup returns CDR1 KGHSH and CDR2 LQKENI. The CDR3 is made up of 16 amino acids. Between the trimmed V and J ends, which lost 3 bases and 1 base, there was a span of 15 bases.

The chain couples TRBV2 to TRBJ1-4; perhaps TRBD1 as D (5 bases). CDR1 is SNHLY, CDR2 FYNNEI, per germline. Deletions cut 3 bases from V and 6 bases from J, with 11 bases between. This CDR3 is 14 amino acids long. The chain's CDR3 is CASSDRRAHEKLFF. In DNA form, the CDR3 reads TGTGCCAGCAGTGACCGCAGGGCTCATGAAAAACTGTTTTTT.

The chain's CDR3 is CASSRGLAGGHTDTQYF. CDR3 DNA sequence: TGCGCCAGCAGCCGGGGACTAGCGGGGGGGCACACAGATACGCAGTATTTT. The J gene is TRBJ2-3, the V gene TRBV4-3; TRBD2 matches at 16 bases. Germline V CDR1 and CDR2: LGHNA, YSLEER. CDR3 length equals 17 residues. V shed 4 bases and J 2 bases; nucleotides not matched to a gene: 3.

The rearrangement joins TRBV5-4 to TRBJ1-1, with D perhaps matching TRBD1 (5 bases). V was cut by 6 bases and J by 3 bases, with 18 bases left in between. There are 15 residues in the CDR3. Looked up from germline, CDR1 is SGHNT and CDR2 is YYREEE (reference sequence). In DNA form, the CDR3 reads TGTGCCAGCACCGGGGCGGGAGGGCACGACACTGAAGCTTTCTTT. Protein sequence: CASTGAGGHDTEAFF.

The chain combines TRBV18 with TRBJ1-1, with D hard to call. V lost 1 base and J 6 bases, leaving 18 bases between the germline ends. The germline V gene encodes CDR1 KGHSH and CDR2 LQKENI. This CDR3 region has 16 residues. CDR3 loop: CASSPLVTGAFPEAFF. CDR3 nucleotide sequence: TGTGCCAGCTCACCACTGGTTACCGGAGCCTTCCCTGAAGCTTTCTTT.

The chain couples TRBV9 to TRBJ2-3; TRBD2 aligns across 8 bases. This CDR3 contains 16 residues. The trim removed 0 bases at V and 3 bases at J, leaving 6 bases unmatched. In germline, CDR1 is SGDLS, CDR2 YYNGEE. The chain's CDR3 is CASSVAASGPTDTQYF. The CDR3 coding sequence is TGTGCCAGCAGCGTAGCGGCTAGCGGGCCGACAGATACGCAGTATTTT.

The chain employs TRBV11-3 and TRBJ2-3, with 7 bases fitting TRBD2. The CDR3 is made up of 13 amino acids. V dropped 8 bases and J dropped 2; count of bases not matched to a gene: 4. Germline loops: CDR1 SGHNT, CDR2 YENEEA. CDR3 residues: CASGAGYTDTQYF. CDR3 sequence (DNA): TGTGCCAGCGGAGCGGGGTACACAGATACGCAGTATTTT. Based on the CDR3 plus reference TRBV11-3 and TRBJ2-3, the full variable domain is EAGVVQSPRYKIIEKKQPVAFWCNPISGHNTLYWYLQNLGQGPELLIRYENEEAVDDSQLPKDRFSAERLKGVDSTLKIQPAELGDSAVYLCASGAGYTDTQYFGPGTRLTVL.

This clone was detected only once. The V call is TRBV6-5, the J call TRBJ2-2; 10 bases are shared with TRBD2. CDR1 is MNHEY, CDR2 SVGAGI, per germline. The CDR3 is 15 residues long. The trim removed 6 bases at V and 6 bases at J, leaving 7 bases unmatched. CDR3 amino acids: CASSLLAGVSGELFF. DNA for the CDR3: TGTGCCAGCAGCCTTCTAGCGGGGGTATCCGGGGAGCTGTTTTTT.

The chain employs TRBV9 and TRBJ2-5; a weak D match, TRBD1 (5 bases). Trimming took off 0 bases at V and 5 bases at J, with 8 bases between the two ends. The germline V gene encodes CDR1 SGDLS and CDR2 YYNGEE. There are 13 residues in the CDR3. Written as DNA, the CDR3 is TGTGCCAGCAGCGTAGGGGCAGGGGAGACCCAGTACTTC. Its protein product is CASSVGAGETQYF.

The chain uses TRBV23-1 and TRBJ2-2; D may be TRBD1 (6 bases). TRBV23-1 is an ORF, with its function uncertain. The CDR3 loop spans 16 amino acids. Trimming pared 0 bases from V and 2 bases from J, leaving 10 bases between. The CDR3 DNA sequence: TGCGCCAGCAGTCAATCAGGGACACCCAACACCGGGGAGCTGTTTTTT. It specifies CASSQSGTPNTGELFF.

V usage is TRBV28 and J usage is TRBJ1-3; D is unclear. Germline CDR1 reads MDHEN; CDR2 reads SYDVKM. V lost 5 bases and J 4 bases, leaving 6 bases between the germline ends. The CDR3 has 12 amino acids. CDR3 sequence (DNA): TGTGCCAGCAGTGCACAAGGAAACACCATATATTTT. Translating gives CASSAQGNTIYF.

The V gene is TRBV5-4, the J gene TRBJ2-5, with 7 bases lining up with TRBD2. Germline CDR1 SGHNT, CDR2 YYREEE (reference sequence). Trimming removed 0 bases from V and 1 base from J; junction bases left unmatched: 3. This CDR3 has 15 amino acids. The CDR3 bases are TGTGCCAGCAGCTTGGACGGGGGGTCCCAAGAGACCCAGTACTTC. Encoded protein: CASSLDGGSQETQYF.

This clone came up a few times. The chain is built from TRBV7-9 and TRBJ1-2; TRBD1 is a possible D gene (5 bases). The CDR3 totals 14 residues. Looked up from germline, CDR1 is SEHNR and CDR2 is FQNEAQ (reference sequence). V was trimmed by 2 bases and J by 5 bases, leaving 12 bases between them. The CDR3 nucleotides read TGTGCCAGCAGCTTAACAACAGGTGTTTATGGCTACACCTTC. Protein: CASSLTTGVYGYTF. The variable domain in full, completed from reference TRBV7-9 and TRBJ1-2, reads DTGVSQNPRHKITKRGQNVTFRCDPISEHNRLYWYRQTLGQGPEFLTYFQNEAQLEKSRLLSDRFSAERPKGSFSTLEIQRTEQGDSAMYLCASSLTTGVYGYTFGSGTRLTVV.

This chain connects TRBV2 to TRBJ2-5; TRBD1 matches 7 bases. J lost 3 bases, V lost 5 bases, and 12 bases had no gene match. The germline gives CDR1 SNHLY, CDR2 FYNNEI. The CDR3 spans 16 residues. In nucleotides, the CDR3 is TGTGCCAGCAGTAGACAGGGTACAGGAGCGGAAGAGACCCAGTACTTC. It codes for CASSRQGTGAEETQYF.

The chain uses TRBV14 and TRBJ1-5; the D is unclear. CDR1 and CDR2 from the germline V gene are SGHDN and FVKESK. This CDR3 comprises 13 residues. Deletions cut 0 bases from V and 7 bases from J, with 7 bases between. The CDR3 nucleotides are TGTGCCAGCAGCCAAGATCTTCGGCAGCCCCAGCATTTT. It encodes CASSQDLRQPQHF.

This chain links TRBV18 with TRBJ1-1; TRBD1 might be the D (6 bases). The CDR3 consists of 16 residues. The V end lost 4 bases, the J end lost 9 bases, and 24 bases lay between the germline ends. Germline loops: CDR1 KGHSH, CDR2 LQKENI. The CDR3 nucleotides read TGTGCCAGCTCACTAGTCATGACAGGCAATACTGACCAAGCTTTCTTT. Protein sequence: CASSLVMTGNTDQAFF.

The rearrangement links TRBV7-2 to TRBJ1-2, with a tentative D call TRBD1 (6 bases). Germline V gene lookup returns CDR1 SGHTA and CDR2 FQGNSA. The CDR3 sequence is 14 residues long. Trimming shortened V by 6 bases and J by 8 bases, and 19 bases separated the two germline ends. In nucleotides, the CDR3 is TGTGCCAGCAGTTTGATCCCAGGGGTGGAGGGCTACACCTTC. It codes for CASSLIPGVEGYTF. Looking up the rest from reference TRBV7-2 and TRBJ1-2 gives the full variable domain: GAGVSQSPSNKVTEKGKDVELRCDPISGHTALYWYRQSLGQGLEFLIYFQGNSAPDKSGLPSDRFSAERTGGSVSTLTIQRTQQEDSAVYLCASSLIPGVEGYTFGSGTRLTVV.

J is TRBJ2-3 and V is TRBV4-2; a weak D match, TRBD1 (6 bases). Germline values: CDR1 LGHNA, CDR2 YNFKEQ. V lost 1 base, J lost 5 bases, and 13 bases lay in between. The CDR3 loop spans 15 amino acids. This chain's CDR3 is CASSQGRGEVDTQYF. DNA for the CDR3: TGTGCCAGCAGCCAAGGCAGGGGTGAGGTAGATACGCAGTATTTT.